This TCR beta chain was profiled in a study of response to subunit inactivated influenza vaccine. Points from the study as a whole: A suggestion made by the authors is that each seasonal influenza vaccination recruits few new T cells.

Germline loops: CDR1 MNHEY, CDR2 SMNVEV (reference sequence). V lost 6 bases to trimming and J lost 6 bases; unmatched junction nucleotides: 8. CDR3 size: 14 residues. A single record per CDR3 protein comes from TCRdb applying MiXCR to the RT-PCR reads. The data show roughly 700,000 distinct CDR3 sequences, 11% to 15% seen once. About this clonotype: Its antigen is not identified.

The chain is built from TRBV27 and TRBJ2-1, with 7 bases lining up with TRBD2. This receptor was identified in a man aged 45-65 years who received an inactivated influenza vaccine. Sequencing used PBMCs from blood, obtained 14 to 15 days before vaccination. The CDR3 bases are TGTGCCAGCAGGGGTCGGGGGGTGGTCAATGAGCAGTTCTTC. It translates to CASRGRGVVNEQFF.